The 29 T cell receptor beta chains below were found in one sample sequenced in a study of blood T cell repertoires in COVID-19. The repertoire was sequenced with immunoSEQ multiplex PCR; TCRdb's copy has only in-frame clones and lacks some. Of about 95,000 clones in the sample, roughly 76% are singletons; the top ten hold approximately 4.6%. The specimen was peripheral blood. These receptors were collected from a man older than 75 with COVID-19, enrolled during active disease.

The chain combines TRBV10-1 with TRBJ2-1; possibly TRBD2 for D (5 bases). Trimming pared 5 bases from V and 8 bases from J, leaving 10 bases between. The CDR3 contains 12 residues. The germline V gene encodes CDR1 WNHNN and CDR2 SYGVQD (reference sequence). The CDR3 sequence is CASSRRMDEQFF. CDR3 nucleotides: TGCGCCAGCAGTCGGAGGATGGATGAGCAGTTCTTC.

V is TRBV18 and J is TRBJ2-2; a possible D gene is TRBD1 (6 bases). Germline CDR1 reads KGHSH; CDR2 reads LQKENI. The CDR3 length is 16 residues. Trimming took off 6 bases at V and 6 bases at J, with 20 bases between the two ends. CDR3 DNA: TGTGCCAGCTCTGAACAGGGCGTCCCAATTTCCGGGGAGCTGTTTTTT. Its protein product is CASSEQGVPISGELFF.

The chain has TRBV10-3 and TRBJ1-1, with D perhaps TRBD1 (6 bases). The CDR3 contains 13 residues. V was clipped by 6 bases and J by 1 base, with 9 bases between them. Germline V gene sequence: CDR1 ENHRY, CDR2 SYGVKD. Here the CDR3 reads CAIRRTENTEAFF. The CDR3, as DNA: TGTGCCATCAGAAGGACAGAGAACACTGAAGCTTTCTTT.

This sequence joins TRBV28 and TRBJ2-7; TRBD1 agrees at 7 bases. J was trimmed by 2 bases and V by 4 bases; bases with no gene match: 11. The CDR3 runs to 16 residues. Germline lookup yields CDR1 MDHEN and CDR2 SYDVKM. CDR3 in amino acids: CASSSLRGQRTYEQYF. The CDR3 region has the DNA TGTGCCAGCAGTTCTTTAAGGGGGCAGAGGACCTACGAGCAGTACTTC.

The chain links TRBV10-2 to TRBJ1-6; TRBD1 matches 11 bases. Looked up from germline, CDR1 is WSHSY and CDR2 is SAAADI. Trimming removed 2 bases from V and 10 bases from J; junction bases left unmatched: 4. CDR3 length: 15 amino acids. The DNA of the CDR3 is TGCGCCAGCAGTGAGACGGGACAGGGGGGCTCACCCCTCCACTTT. This gives the protein CASSETGQGGSPLHF.

V and J are TRBV21-1 and TRBJ1-5; TRBD1, the table's D call, was not compared with the DNA. TRBV21-1 constitutes a pseudogene. The CDR3 consists of 17 residues. CDR3 sequence reads: CASIRGQGDRGNQPQHF. CDR3 DNA: TGTGCCAGCATCAGGGGACAGGGGGATAGGGGAAATCAGCCCCAGCATTTT.

This clone came up a few times. This sequence joins TRBV19 and TRBJ1-5; no clear D. V was clipped by 3 bases and J by 0 bases, with 6 bases between them. From germline, CDR1 is LNHDA and CDR2 SQIVND (reference sequence). The CDR3 spans 14 residues. This CDR3 reads CASSIQISNQPQHF. CDR3 coding DNA: TGTGCCAGTAGTATTCAGATTAGCAATCAGCCCCAGCATTTT.

The chain couples TRBV7-2 to TRBJ2-3; a weak D match, TRBD1 (6 bases). Germline V lookup: CDR1 SGHTA, CDR2 FQGNSA. This CDR3 is built from 14 residues. V was pared by 1 base and J by 1 base, with 6 bases between. The DNA for the CDR3 is TGTGCCAGCAGCTTAGGACAGGGCACAGATACGCAGTATTTT. As protein: CASSLGQGTDTQYF.

The J gene is TRBJ2-1, the V gene TRBV7-2, with D maybe TRBD2 (7 bases). V gave up 0 bases and J gave up 7 bases, with 10 bases separating them. The CDR3 has 14 amino acids. The V gene's germline CDR1 is SGHTA and CDR2 FQGNSA. CDR3 DNA: TGTGCCAGCAGCTTAGCGGGGGGGCGAAATGAGCAGTTCTTC. This codes for CASSLAGGRNEQFF.

The chain joins TRBV14 to TRBJ1-1; D unresolved. Germline-derived CDR1 and CDR2 are SGHDN and FVKESK. The CDR3 has 13 residues. V lost 5 bases and J 1 base, leaving 8 bases between the germline ends. The CDR3 spells CASSLAGNTEAFF. The CDR3 DNA reads as TGTGCCAGCAGCTTAGCGGGGAACACTGAAGCTTTCTTT.

This chain connects TRBV5-1 to TRBJ2-2; D is perhaps TRBD1 (5 bases). V dropped 1 base and J dropped 5 bases, with 9 bases sitting between them. There are 14 residues in the CDR3. Germline V gives CDR1 SGHRS, CDR2 YFSETQ. The CDR3 loop reads CASSLLGATGELFF. The CDR3 DNA follows: TGCGCCAGCAGCTTGTTAGGGGCAACCGGGGAGCTGTTTTTT.

The V and J genes are TRBV19 and TRBJ2-1; tentative D call: TRBD1 (6 bases). This CDR3 contains 15 residues. Trimming shortened V by 3 bases and J by 2 bases, and 11 bases separated the two germline ends. The germline CDR1 and CDR2 sequences are LNHDA and SQIVND (reference sequence). The CDR3 DNA follows: TGTGCCAGTAGTATTGACAGGTCGACCTACAATGAGCAGTTCTTC. This gives the protein CASSIDRSTYNEQFF.

The rearrangement links TRBV5-5 to TRBJ2-1, with 7 bases matching TRBD1. The V gene end was trimmed by 3 bases and the J gene end by 2 bases; junction bases not matched to a gene: 5. Germline V gene sequence: CDR1 SGHKS, CDR2 YYEKEE (reference sequence). This CDR3 has 15 residues. The CDR3 nucleotides read TGTGCCAGCAGCTGGGGACAGACAACCTACAATGAGCAGTTCTTC. Amino acids: CASSWGQTTYNEQFF.

This clone was seen a few times. This rearrangement joins TRBV11-2 to TRBJ2-7; D perhaps matches TRBD2 (5 bases). The germline V and J ends were trimmed by 3 bases and 6 bases, with 9 bases remaining between them. The CDR3 totals 12 residues. Germline V lookup: CDR1 SGHAT, CDR2 FQNNGV. CDR3 loop: CASSFGESEQYF. As DNA, the CDR3 is TGTGCCAGCAGCTTCGGGGAGTCCGAGCAGTACTTC.

The chain recombines TRBV2 with TRBJ2-2; 7 bases match TRBD1. With V trimmed by 5 bases and J by 5 bases, 8 bases remained unmatched. The CDR3 length is 15 residues. The V gene's germline CDR1 is SNHLY and CDR2 FYNNEI. The CDR3 spells CASSSDRPETGELFF. Written as DNA, the CDR3 is TGTGCCAGCAGTTCGGACAGGCCGGAGACCGGGGAGCTGTTTTTT.

The gene calls are TRBV5-5 and TRBJ2-3, with 7 bases aligning to TRBD1. V lost 4 bases to trimming and J lost 3 bases; unmatched junction nucleotides: 8. This CDR3 region has 15 residues. Germline V gene lookup returns CDR1 SGHKS and CDR2 YYEKEE (reference sequence). The CDR3 sequence is CASSVRQGGTDTQYF. The DNA for the CDR3 is TGTGCCAGCAGCGTCAGACAGGGTGGGACAGATACGCAGTATTTT.

This clone was detected a few times. The V and J genes are TRBV5-1 and TRBJ2-5, with 7 positions matching TRBD1. Germline CDR1 reads SGHRS; CDR2 reads YFSETQ. J was trimmed by 5 bases and V by 0 bases; bases with no gene match: 7. This CDR3 is 15 amino acids long. The chain's CDR3 is CASSLEGTGVETQYF. CDR3 coding DNA: TGCGCCAGCAGCTTGGAGGGAACAGGGGTGGAGACCCAGTACTTC.

The rearrangement uses TRBV14 and TRBJ2-7, with D perhaps TRBD1 (5 bases). CDR3 size: 15 residues. Trimming stripped 3 bases from V and 3 bases from J, with 15 bases between. In germline, CDR1 is SGHDN, CDR2 FVKESK. For the CDR3, the DNA is TGTGCCAGCAGCCATCTCGGAACAGGAGACTACGAGCAGTACTTC. Its protein is CASSHLGTGDYEQYF.

This chain connects TRBV3-1 (or the pseudogene TRBV3-2) to TRBJ2-1; TRBD2 is a possible D gene (5 bases). The CDR3 is made up of 15 amino acids. Trimming took off 0 bases at V and 4 bases at J, with 10 bases between the two ends. Per germline, CDR1 LGHDT and CDR2 YNNKEL (reference sequence). The CDR3 loop is CASSQDGLVYNEQFF. The CDR3 nucleotides are TGTGCCAGCAGCCAAGATGGACTGGTATACAATGAGCAGTTCTTC.

The chain uses TRBV11-1 and TRBJ2-1; a weak D match, TRBD2 (6 bases). V was pared by 3 bases and J by 12 bases, with 15 bases between. Germline lookup yields CDR1 SGHAT and CDR2 FQDESV (reference sequence). The CDR3 contains 13 residues. DNA of the CDR3: TGTGCCAGCAGCTTCGAAAGGTTCGGGGGGCAGTTCTTC. Encoded protein: CASSFERFGGQFF.

The chain has TRBV11-2 and TRBJ2-1; 8 nucleotides align to TRBD2. Germline-derived CDR1 and CDR2 are SGHAT and FQNNGV. V was clipped by 5 bases and J by 4 bases; unmatched bases: 4. The CDR3 loop spans 14 amino acids. CDR3 sequence: CASSAGGAYNEQFF. For the CDR3, the DNA is TGTGCCAGCAGCGCCGGGGGGGCTTACAATGAGCAGTTCTTC.

The chain is built from TRBV19 and TRBJ2-2, with D possibly matching TRBD1 (6 bases). Germline V gene sequence: CDR1 LNHDA, CDR2 SQIVND (reference sequence). Trimming shortened V by 7 bases and J by 0 bases, and 15 bases separated the two germline ends. CDR3 length: 16 amino acids. This CDR3 is CASNQPRGTNTGELFF. For the CDR3, the DNA is TGTGCCAGTAACCAGCCAAGGGGGACGAACACCGGGGAGCTGTTTTTT.

This clone was seen once. The rearrangement links TRBV7-6 to TRBJ1-5; the match to TRBD1 covers 7 bases. J was trimmed by 5 bases and V by 0 bases; bases with no gene match: 7. The CDR3 contains 16 residues. CDR1 and CDR2 (germline): SGHVS, FNYEAQ. CDR3 in amino acids: CASSLAPQGGDQPQHF. Here the CDR3 DNA reads TGTGCCAGCAGCTTAGCCCCCCAGGGGGGAGATCAGCCCCAGCATTTT.

The chain employs TRBV4-1 and TRBJ1-4; maybe TRBD1 (5 bases). The CDR3 consists of 14 residues. Deletions cut 2 bases from V and 8 bases from J, with 12 bases between. Germline assignment: CDR1 MGHRA and CDR2 YSYEKL. CDR3 sequence reads: CASSQPGTAEKLFF. Here the CDR3 DNA reads TGCGCCAGCAGCCAACCCGGGACTGCAGAAAAACTGTTTTTT.

The CDR3 nucleotides read TGTGCCAGCTCACCACCTAGCGGGGCGCGCAATGAGCAGTTCTTC. Translated, it gives CASSPPSGARNEQFF. The gene calls are TRBV18 and TRBJ2-1; 8 bases agree with TRBD2. The V segment lost 0 bases and the J segment 6 bases; nucleotides outside the gene matches: 4. The CDR3 loop spans 15 amino acids. From germline, CDR1 is KGHSH and CDR2 LQKENI.

The chain joins TRBV4-3 to TRBJ2-7; possibly TRBD2 for D (6 bases). The CDR3 sequence is 15 residues long. Germline V CDR1 and CDR2: LGHNA, YSLEER. V was shortened by 3 bases and J by 3 bases, with 15 bases between the two germline ends. The CDR3 sequence is CASSQTLGGYYEQYF. In DNA, the CDR3 is TGCGCCAGCAGCCAGACCTTGGGGGGATACTACGAGCAGTACTTC.

The genes are TRBV7-3 and TRBJ2-2; tentatively, D is TRBD1 (6 bases). The CDR3 contains 15 residues. Germline lookup yields CDR1 SGHTA and CDR2 FQGTGA. The V and J ends lost 5 bases and 3 bases respectively, with 13 bases between them. CDR3 coding DNA: TGTGCCAGCAGCCCCTATGGGGGCGACACCGGGGAGCTGTTTTTT. Its translation is CASSPYGGDTGELFF.

The J gene is TRBJ2-6, the V gene TRBV7-2; D remains ambiguous. CDR1 is SGHTA and CDR2 is FQGNSA in the germline V gene. CDR3 length equals 15 residues. The V end was cut by 2 bases, the J end by 0 bases, with 5 bases between. The CDR3 nucleotides read TGTGCCAGCAGCTTACTTAGCTCTGGGGCCAACGTCCTGACTTTC. Translating it yields CASSLLSSGANVLTF.

The gene calls are TRBV5-5 and TRBJ2-2; D perhaps matches TRBD2 (5 bases). Between the trimmed V and J ends, which lost 4 bases and 3 bases, there was a span of 13 bases. This CDR3 is built from 15 residues. Germline lookup yields CDR1 SGHKS and CDR2 YYEKEE (reference sequence). The CDR3 spells CASSREVAYTGELFF. In nucleotides, the CDR3 is TGTGCCAGCAGCCGGGAAGTCGCTTACACCGGGGAGCTGTTTTTT.